These T cell receptor beta chains were read from a single sample in a study of vaccination and CD4 T cells after COVID-19. For these receptors, no antigen is known. TCRdb passed the PCR reads through MiXCR, listing each CDR3 protein once. The sample has about 18,000 distinct CDR3 sequences, under 60% seen once. Sample: CD4+ T cells from blood, cultured in vitro, taken after SARS-CoV-2 vaccination. All receptors derive from a human donor who had recovered from COVID-19. The CDR3 runs from the conserved cysteine through the conserved F or W. The order of the fields is J gene, clone size, V gene, D gene, CDR3 DNA, CDR3 protein. The D gene is left open where the match is weak. Size is stated for part of the rows, as once, few or many counts, or as a class when the clone is expanded.

J gene: TRBJ2-2; clone size: NA; V gene: TRBV5-1; D gene: NA; CDR3 DNA: TGCGCCAGCAGCCTACAGGGGAACACCGGGGAGCTGTTTTTT; CDR3 protein: CASSLQGNTGELFF
J gene: TRBJ2-1; clone size: NA; V gene: TRBV6-2/TRBV6-3; D gene: TRBD2; CDR3 DNA: TGTGCCACCGGACTAGCGGATCGTAATGAGCAGTTCTTC; CDR3 protein: CATGLADRNEQFF
J gene: TRBJ1-3; clone size: few; V gene: TRBV19; D gene: NA; CDR3 DNA: TGTGCCAGTAGTAGGAACGGCCACTCTGGAAACACCATATATTTT; CDR3 protein: CASSRNGHSGNTIYF
J gene: TRBJ1-5; clone size: NA; V gene: TRBV7-9; D gene: TRBD1; CDR3 DNA: TGTGCCAGCAGCCATCAACAGGGGGGGGATAGCAATCAGCCCCAGCATTTT; CDR3 protein: CASSHQQGGDSNQPQHF
J gene: TRBJ1-4; clone size: NA; V gene: TRBV20-1; D gene: TRBD1; CDR3 DNA: TGCAGTGCTATTCCATACCGGGACAGGGGCCGCATGGGCACCAAAAAACTGTTTTTT; CDR3 protein: CSAIPYRDRGRMGTKKLFF
J gene: TRBJ1-2; clone size: NA; V gene: TRBV6-2/TRBV6-3; D gene: NA; CDR3 DNA: TGTGCCAGCAGGCCCACCGCAGCATCTAACTATGGCTACACCTTC; CDR3 protein: CASRPTAASNYGYTF
J gene: TRBJ2-1; clone size: NA; V gene: TRBV6-5; D gene: TRBD2; CDR3 DNA: TGTGCCAGCAGTTACTCCTTTAGGCTAGCGGGACCGAATGAGCAGTTCTTC; CDR3 protein: CASSYSFRLAGPNEQFF
J gene: TRBJ2-2; clone size: NA; V gene: TRBV6-5; D gene: TRBD2; CDR3 DNA: TGTGCCAGCAGATACGGGACTAGCGGGCGTACGAACACCGGGGAGCTGTTTTTT; CDR3 protein: CASRYGTSGRTNTGELFF
J gene: TRBJ1-5; clone size: NA; V gene: TRBV30; D gene: NA; CDR3 DNA: TGTGCCTGGAGTGTACTCTCAGGGGGCAATCAGCCCCAGCATTTT; CDR3 protein: CAWSVLSGGNQPQHF
J gene: TRBJ2-7; clone size: NA; V gene: TRBV7-9; D gene: TRBD1; CDR3 DNA: TGTGCCAGCAGCCGGACAGGGGGAGACGAGCAGTACTTC; CDR3 protein: CASSRTGGDEQYF
J gene: TRBJ1-2; clone size: NA; V gene: TRBV28; D gene: NA; CDR3 DNA: TGTGCCAGCAGTTTATCCAGGGTTAACTATGGCTACACCTTC; CDR3 protein: CASSLSRVNYGYTF
J gene: TRBJ2-1; clone size: NA; V gene: TRBV29-1; D gene: NA; CDR3 DNA: TGCAGCGTCCGGGGCACGCTGGGGAATGAGCAGTTCTTC; CDR3 protein: CSVRGTLGNEQFF
J gene: TRBJ2-3; clone size: NA; V gene: TRBV20-1; D gene: TRBD2; CDR3 DNA: TGCAGTGCAGGGACTAGCGGGAAGGGGACAGATACGCAGTATTTT; CDR3 protein: CSAGTSGKGTDTQYF
J gene: TRBJ1-5; clone size: few; V gene: TRBV6-1; D gene: TRBD1; CDR3 DNA: TGTGCCAGCAGGACAGGGCAAACCCCCAATCAGCCCCAGCATTTT; CDR3 protein: CASRTGQTPNQPQHF
J gene: TRBJ1-6; clone size: NA; V gene: TRBV30; D gene: NA; CDR3 DNA: TGTGCCTGGGGTACTGACAGTAATTCACCCCTCCACTTT; CDR3 protein: CAWGTDSNSPLHF
J gene: TRBJ1-6; clone size: few; V gene: TRBV2; D gene: NA; CDR3 DNA: TGTGCCAGCATCCCGGGGGGCCTTAATTCACCCCTCCACTTT; CDR3 protein: CASIPGGLNSPLHF
J gene: TRBJ1-2; clone size: NA; V gene: TRBV19; D gene: NA; CDR3 DNA: TGTGCCAGTAGGCTACGCACAGGGTTTCATTGGGATGGCTACACCTTC; CDR3 protein: CASRLRTGFHWDGYTF
J gene: TRBJ1-1; clone size: NA; V gene: TRBV19; D gene: NA; CDR3 DNA: TGTGCCAGTAGTATAGTGGTGGGCGCCACTGAAGCTTTCTTT; CDR3 protein: CASSIVVGATEAFF
J gene: TRBJ1-3; clone size: NA; V gene: TRBV11-2; D gene: NA; CDR3 DNA: TGTGCCAGCAGCGGAGGCGCCTCTGGAAACACCATATATTTT; CDR3 protein: CASSGGASGNTIYF
J gene: TRBJ1-5; clone size: few; V gene: TRBV6-1; D gene: NA; CDR3 DNA: TGTGCCAGCAGTGCCCTCTCGGGGGGGGTAGGTCAGCCCCAGCATTTT; CDR3 protein: CASSALSGGVGQPQHF
J gene: TRBJ2-3; clone size: NA; V gene: TRBV11-3; D gene: NA; CDR3 DNA: TGTGCCAGCAGCTCAGACACAGATACGCAGTATTTT; CDR3 protein: CASSSDTDTQYF
J gene: TRBJ2-5; clone size: few; V gene: TRBV11-2; D gene: NA; CDR3 DNA: TGTGCCAGCAGTTTACGTCGGGCGGGGGCGACCCAGTACTTC; CDR3 protein: CASSLRRAGATQYF
J gene: TRBJ1-6; clone size: few; V gene: TRBV10-3; D gene: TRBD1; CDR3 DNA: TGTGCCATCAGTCCCCTGACAGGGGCGAGGGGACCCCTCCACTTT; CDR3 protein: CAISPLTGARGPLHF
J gene: TRBJ1-5; clone size: few; V gene: TRBV7-9; D gene: NA; CDR3 DNA: TGTGCCAGCAGCTGGGGGACCGGATATCAGCCCCAGCATTTT; CDR3 protein: CASSWGTGYQPQHF
J gene: TRBJ2-5; clone size: NA; V gene: TRBV29-1; D gene: NA; CDR3 DNA: TGCAGCGTCCGGGAGATGAATACTGCTAAGGCGGAGAGGGAGACCCAGTACTTC; CDR3 protein: CSVREMNTAKAERETQYF
J gene: TRBJ1-1; clone size: NA; V gene: TRBV11-2; D gene: NA; CDR3 DNA: TGTGCCAGCAGCTTAGACTGGGGCAGCACTGAAGCTTTCTTT; CDR3 protein: CASSLDWGSTEAFF
J gene: TRBJ1-1; clone size: NA; V gene: TRBV2; D gene: TRBD1; CDR3 DNA: TGTGCCAGCAGGGTAGGACAGGGTGAAGCTTTCTTT; CDR3 protein: CASRVGQGEAFF
J gene: TRBJ1-1; clone size: NA; V gene: TRBV6-1; D gene: NA; CDR3 DNA: TGTGCCAGCAAAGTATATCTCCCGGGGACTGAAGCTTTCTTT; CDR3 protein: CASKVYLPGTEAFF
J gene: TRBJ1-5; clone size: NA; V gene: TRBV12-3/TRBV12-4; D gene: TRBD1; CDR3 DNA: TGTGCCAGCAGTCAAACAGGGGCCCAGCCCCAGCATTTT; CDR3 protein: CASSQTGAQPQHF
J gene: TRBJ1-1; clone size: NA; V gene: TRBV7-9; D gene: NA; CDR3 DNA: TGTGCCAGCAGCTTAGCCCCTGGACAGACGAACACTGAGGCTTTCTTT; CDR3 protein: CASSLAPGQTNTEAFF
J gene: TRBJ1-2; clone size: NA; V gene: TRBV30; D gene: NA; CDR3 DNA: TGTGCCTGGAGCGTGGGTCAGGTCTCCAACTATGGCTACACCTTC; CDR3 protein: CAWSVGQVSNYGYTF
J gene: TRBJ1-4; clone size: once; V gene: TRBV19; D gene: NA; CDR3 DNA: TGTGCCAGTAGCCCAGGGTGGGATAGTGAAAAACTGTTTTTT; CDR3 protein: CASSPGWDSEKLFF
J gene: TRBJ2-7; clone size: NA; V gene: TRBV28; D gene: TRBD1; CDR3 DNA: TGTGCCAGCAGAGTTATAGGGGGCGGCTACGAGCAGTACTTC; CDR3 protein: CASRVIGGGYEQYF
J gene: TRBJ1-1; clone size: NA; V gene: TRBV7-9; D gene: NA; CDR3 DNA: TGTGCCAGCAGCTTAGGGGAGGGCACTGAAGCTTTCTTT; CDR3 protein: CASSLGEGTEAFF
J gene: TRBJ1-5; clone size: NA; V gene: TRBV25-1; D gene: NA; CDR3 DNA: TGTGCCAGCAGGCATTCTAAGGCCAGCCCCTATAGCAATCAGCCCCAGCATTTT; CDR3 protein: CASRHSKASPYSNQPQHF